A selection of T cell receptor beta chains follows, all from one sample in a study of control samples from healthy donors and cancer patients. The data were produced by immunoSEQ multiplex PCR, yet TCRdb's version contains in-frame clones alone and is incomplete. The table lists 140,000 to 150,000 clones, around 90% of them singletons. The material sequenced was blood. The receptors were gathered from a man aged 25 to 40 in good health. Both conserved end residues are part of each CDR3. D genes are given only for firm matches. Clone size is shown for a subset of rows, as once, few, many or a class of expanded clone.

-	TRBV7-9	-	TRBJ2-3	TGTGCCAGCAGCTCCCGCAGGGCGGGCACAGATACGCAGTATTTT	CASSSRRAGTDTQYF
-	TRBV7-6	TRBD2	TRBJ2-1	TGTGCCAGCAGCCCTAGGACTAGCGGGGGCATAAGCTCCTACAATGAGCAGTTCTTC	CASSPRTSGGISSYNEQFF
-	TRBV9	-	TRBJ2-1	TGTGCCAGCAGCGTAGGAGAGGGGGGCTATGATGAGCAGTTCTTC	CASSVGEGGYDEQFF
-	TRBV6-6	TRBD1	TRBJ1-1	TGTGCCAGCAGTTACTCGACAGGGATGAACACTGAAGCTTTCTTT	CASSYSTGMNTEAFF
-	TRBV11-2	-	TRBJ2-7	TGTGCCAGCAGCAGTGAGGGGGGCGGCTCCTACGAGCAGTACTTC	CASSSEGGGSYEQYF
-	TRBV5-4	TRBD2	TRBJ2-1	TGTGCCAGCAGCTTGGTCGGGGGGATTTTCCACAATGAGCAGTTCTTC	CASSLVGGIFHNEQFF
-	TRBV30	-	TRBJ2-3	TGTGCCTGGAGGGGCCGCAGGGAGAATTGGGATACGCAGTATTTT	CAWRGRRENWDTQYF
once	TRBV11-3	TRBD2	TRBJ2-1	TGTGCCAGCAGCTCCACGGGACTAGCGAATGAGCAGTTCTTC	CASSSTGLANEQFF
once	TRBV4-1	-	TRBJ1-1	TGCGCCAGCAGCCAAGGGGAGTTCAGTCAGCTTCTTTTT	CASSQGEFSQLLF
-	TRBV7-6	-	TRBJ1-5	TGTGCCAGCAGCTTAGCGAAAGGCTCGGGGCAGCCCCAGCATTTT	CASSLAKGSGQPQHF
-	TRBV4-1	-	TRBJ1-6	TGCGCCAGCAGCCAAGAGCCGGTAACCGGGACCAGCTCCTATAATTCACCCCTCCACTTT	CASSQEPVTGTSSYNSPLHF
once	TRBV19	-	TRBJ1-4	TGTGCCAGTAGTCCTCGGACAGCCCAGAATGAAAAACTGTTTTTT	CASSPRTAQNEKLFF
-	TRBV6-1	-	TRBJ1-2	TGTGCCAGCAGTGAAAGGGAGCGGGGAAGGGCCCGGGGCTATGGCTACACCTTC	CASSERERGRARGYGYTF
few	TRBV6-1	TRBD1	TRBJ1-2	TGTGCCAGCAGTGCGGGACAGGGTAGGATGGGAGGTGGCTACACCTTC	CASSAGQGRMGGGYTF
-	TRBV9	-	TRBJ2-2	TGTGCCAGCAGCGAGTCGGACACCGGGGAGCTGTTTTTT	CASSESDTGELFF
-	TRBV7-2	TRBD1	TRBJ2-6	TGTGCCAGCAGCATTGGACAGGCCTACTCTGGGGCCAACGTCCTGACTTTC	CASSIGQAYSGANVLTF
-	TRBV28	TRBD1	TRBJ1-5	TGTGCCAGCAGTTCTACACAGGGGAGCAATCAGCCCCAGCATTTT	CASSSTQGSNQPQHF
-	TRBV6-5	-	TRBJ2-7	TGTGCCAGCACCCACGACAGGTTTGGTACCTACGAGCAGTACTTC	CASTHDRFGTYEQYF
-	TRBV5-6	-	TRBJ2-1	TGTGCCAGCAGCTTGGTAAGCGGGTACAATGAGCAGTTCTTC	CASSLVSGYNEQFF
once	TRBV6-6	-	TRBJ1-1	TGTGCCAGCAGTCTAATTCGACAGGAAGGGGGAAACACTGAAGCTTTCTTT	CASSLIRQEGGNTEAFF
-	TRBV4-1	-	TRBJ1-3	TGCGCCAGCAGCCAAGATCGAGGGGGTTACTCTGGAAACACCATATATTTT	CASSQDRGGYSGNTIYF
-	TRBV30	-	TRBJ2-5	TGTGCCTGGAGTGACCCGGGACGGCGGTCGGAGACCCAGTACTTC	CAWSDPGRRSETQYF